The sequence of this T cell receptor (beta chain) was determined in a study of identical twins (dated by TCRdb to about 2016). About the investigation overall: To test whether fetal clonotypes persist, this study deep-sequenced TCR alpha and beta repertoires from monozygotic twins, from unrelated adults of various ages, and from cord blood. To rule out contamination, replicate twin experiments were performed at different times with different library preparation protocols. The research as a whole found: Fewer insertions were carried by abundant cord blood beta clonotypes; a weaker similar trend was observed in young adult naive repertoires, while no such trend was observed in memory repertoires. Compared with coincidental sharing between unrelated individuals, an excess of low generation-probability sequences was observed among out-of-frame TCR alpha sequences shared between twins. Conclusions relied on cross-sectional statistical analysis, since the same donors could not be followed over many years. A weaker excess of twin sharing was found in beta out-of-frame sequences because the signal-to-noise ratio was lowered by fewer shared sequences. Invariant T cells such as MAIT and iNKT could partly confound zero-insertion analyses, though diverse VJ usage argued against this for most clonotypes. In monozygotic twins, recombination models systematically underestimated out-of-frame TCR alpha sharing, but the models matched the sharing seen between unrelated individuals.

Receptor libraries were prepared by 5' RACE. Instrument used: Illumina HiSeq 2000. Template switching added a universal primer binding site, and the final cDNA carried a unique molecular identifier that allowed TCR cDNA molecules to be counted accurately. Specific primers in the conserved constant-segment region were used to synthesize first-strand cDNA for TCR alpha and beta chains. To control for contamination, every cDNA library carried two barcodes: a SMART-Mk sample barcode plus Illumina barcodes. TruSeq adapter sequences along with Illumina sample barcodes were introduced in two successive PCR steps. The TCR alpha and beta cDNA libraries were sequenced on the Illumina HiSeq platform using custom primers. The paper's data handling went like this. Unique molecular identifiers were extracted from raw reads with MiGEC, and CDR3 positions were determined with MiXCR. For each individual, recombination models were inferred using an EM algorithm with the repgenHMM and IGoR tools. The tcR package in R was used for shared clonotype analysis, with sharing normalized by the product of cloneset sizes. To study raw recombination without the effects of thymic and clonal selection, out-of-frame nonproductive sequences were analyzed. Starting from the raw public reads, TCRdb applied fastp trimming at Q25, assembled clones with MiXCR and retained in-frame beta chains. CDR3 protein duplicates are merged, each entry listing the most common genes and DNA. Clone size and V and J calls follow TCRdb, not the original study. For this sample there are some 1,700,000 distinct CDR3 sequences; about 32% appear just once. The top ten hold around 0.3% of the sample.

The CDR3, from cysteine to phenylalanine, totals 16 residues. Just CDR3 DNA is preserved here, 48 bases in frame from base 1. This clonotype was counted between two and nine times. Its antigen target is currently unknown. Base qualities are not at hand, and no much larger clone is one base apart. Every donor was a healthy Caucasian. This sequence was found in a newborn girl in good health. The sequence joins TRBV21-1 to TRBJ1-2. TRBV21-1 is reported as a pseudogene. The sequencing input was cord blood. The nucleotides read TGTGCCAGCAGCAAAGCGCTTGGGAGGGATTTCTATGGCTACACCTTC. It is translated as CASSKALGRDFYGYTF.